The 7 T cell receptor beta chains in this list originate from one sample, sequenced in a study of T cell responses to AZD1222 COVID-19 vaccine. Using immunoSEQ multiplex PCR, the repertoire was profiled, and TCRdb retains in-frame clones only, with some absent. The sample has approximately 200,000 clones, 87% seen once. Sequenced here: peripheral blood, sampled on day 0 of MenACWY control vaccination. Source of these receptors: an adult in good health.

The J gene is TRBJ2-3, the V gene TRBV18; 10 nucleotides match TRBD2. The CDR3 spans 19 residues. Germline CDR1 is KGHSH and CDR2 is LQKENI. With 1 base clipped from V and 1 base from J, the junction kept 11 bases outside the gene matches. The CDR3, as DNA: TGTGCCAGCTCACCACTGGGGAAAGGACTAGCGGCGCGCACAGATACGCAGTATTTT. It codes for CASSPLGKGLAARTDTQYF.

The chain has TRBV15 and TRBJ1-5, with TRBD1 matching over 7 bases. The CDR3 sequence is 15 residues long. J lost 7 bases, V lost 4 bases, and 10 bases had no gene match. Per the germline V gene, CDR1 is LNHNV and CDR2 is YYDKDF (reference sequence). The CDR3 nucleotides read TGTGCCACCAGCACAGGATACAGGGGTGAGCAGCCCCAGCATTTT. This encodes CATSTGYRGEQPQHF.

The chain couples TRBV6-2 or TRBV6-3 to TRBJ2-5, with D unresolved. Trimming pared 0 bases from V and 5 bases from J, leaving 1 base between. Germline V lookup: CDR1 MNHEY, CDR2 SVGEGT. The CDR3 is made up of 11 amino acids. Written as DNA, the CDR3 is TGTGCCAGCAGTTACTCCGAGACCCAGTACTTC. Protein sequence: CASSYSETQYF.

The V call is TRBV28, the J call TRBJ2-1; a weak D match, TRBD2 (5 bases). V shed 3 bases and J shed 10 bases, with 10 bases lying between them. The CDR3 has 12 amino acids. Germline assignment: CDR1 MDHEN and CDR2 SYDVKM. This chain's CDR3 is CASSLPGKEQFF. CDR3 nucleotide sequence: TGTGCCAGCAGTTTGCCCGGGAAGGAGCAGTTCTTC.

This clone was found a few times. The chain is built from TRBV2 and TRBJ2-1, with TRBD2 identical over 10 bases. J lost 3 bases, V lost 6 bases, and 5 bases had no gene match. This CDR3 has 15 amino acids. CDR1 is SNHLY and CDR2 is FYNNEI in the germline V gene. CDR3 residues: CASRRAGGLYNEQFF. The CDR3 bases are TGTGCCAGCAGACGAGCGGGGGGGCTCTACAATGAGCAGTTCTTC.

The chain uses TRBV6-1 and TRBJ1-3; D possibly corresponds to TRBD1 (6 bases). Germline V gene lookup returns CDR1 MNHNS and CDR2 SASEGT. The CDR3 contains 17 residues. The germline V and J ends were trimmed by 0 bases and 0 bases, with 12 bases remaining between them. The CDR3 coding sequence is TGTGCCAGCAGTGAAGCGGGGGGGGCCCGCTCTGGAAACACCATATATTTT. Protein product: CASSEAGGARSGNTIYF.

In regard to this clone: Other DNA sequences of this sample code for an identical CDR3. The chain has TRBV27 and TRBJ2-1; a possible D gene is TRBD1 (6 bases). CDR1 is MNHEY and CDR2 is SMNVEV in the germline V gene (reference sequence). Deletions cut 2 bases from V and 3 bases from J, with 8 bases between. CDR3 length: 14 amino acids. CDR3 sequence reads: CASSLRGSYNEQFF. DNA of the CDR3: TGTGCCAGCAGTTTAAGGGGGAGCTACAATGAGCAGTTCTTC.